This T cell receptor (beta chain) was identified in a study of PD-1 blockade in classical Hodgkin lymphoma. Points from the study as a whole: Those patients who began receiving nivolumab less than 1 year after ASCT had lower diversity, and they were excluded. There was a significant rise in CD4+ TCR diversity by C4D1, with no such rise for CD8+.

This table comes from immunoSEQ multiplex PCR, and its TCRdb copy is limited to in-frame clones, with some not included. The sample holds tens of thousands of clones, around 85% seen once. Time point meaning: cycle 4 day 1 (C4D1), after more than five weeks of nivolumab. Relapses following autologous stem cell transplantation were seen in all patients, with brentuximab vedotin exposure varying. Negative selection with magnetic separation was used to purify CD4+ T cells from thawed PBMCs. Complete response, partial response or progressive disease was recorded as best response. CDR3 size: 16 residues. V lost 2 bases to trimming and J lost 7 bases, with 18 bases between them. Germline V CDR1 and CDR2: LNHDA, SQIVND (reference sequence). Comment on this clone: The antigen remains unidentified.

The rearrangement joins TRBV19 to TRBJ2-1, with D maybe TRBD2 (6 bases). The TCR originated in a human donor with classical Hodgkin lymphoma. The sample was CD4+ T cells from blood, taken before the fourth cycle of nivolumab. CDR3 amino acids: CASSILSGADGNEQFF. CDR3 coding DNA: TGTGCCAGTAGTATACTTTCGGGAGCTGACGGGAATGAGCAGTTCTTC.